This TCR beta chain was sequenced in a study of OX40 agonist ivuxolimab in advanced cancers. About the study: Patients assigned to dose escalation were diagnosed with hepatocellular carcinoma, melanoma, renal cell or head and neck cancer. Study-level findings and limits: Certain nonresponders likewise exhibited a low normalized T-cell clonal expansion. CD4+ and CD8+ blood T cells expanded clonally by week 6 at 0.1 to 3.0 mg/kg.

Some clones are missing from TCRdb's copy, which holds only in-frame ones; the method was immunoSEQ multiplex PCR. Of roughly 53,000 clones listed, roughly 89% are singletons. V lost 5 bases and J 7 bases, leaving 20 bases between the germline ends. CDR1 and CDR2 from the germline V gene are MDHEN and SYDVKM. The CDR3 totals 15 residues. This clone was seen a single time. Its target is not known. The source of this sequence is an adult with an advanced solid tumor such as melanoma, head and neck, liver or kidney cancer. The chain couples TRBV28 to TRBJ1-1, with D possibly being TRBD1 (5 bases). Here the sequenced sample was CD4+ or CD8+ T cells sorted from blood, taken in a trial of the OX40 agonist ivuxolimab. CDR3 sequence: CASSTPQGWGGEAFF. The CDR3 nucleotides read TGTGCCAGCAGTACCCCCCAGGGTTGGGGTGGTGAAGCTTTCTTT.